These 31 T cell receptor beta chains came from one sample sequenced in a study of control samples from healthy donors and cancer patients. Profiled with immunoSEQ multiplex PCR; TCRdb holds only in-frame clones, not every one. The profile covers some 79,000 clones, with roughly 87% appearing a single time and under 5% taken by the ten largest. Input material: blood. The receptors here all came from a woman aged 45-60 years in good health.

This clone was counted between two and nine times. This sequence joins TRBV9 and TRBJ1-3; 8 positions agree with TRBD1. V shed 3 bases and J 8 bases; nucleotides not matched to a gene: 10. The length of the CDR3 is 15 residues. From germline, CDR1 is SGDLS and CDR2 YYNGEE. CDR3 nucleotides: TGTGCCAGCAGCGCGGCGGACAGGGCCCTCGACACCATATATTTT. Encoded protein: CASSAADRALDTIYF.

The chain links TRBV24-1 to TRBJ2-7, with D tentatively TRBD2 (6 bases). V lost 9 bases to trimming and J lost 2 bases, with 13 bases between them. CDR3 size: 13 residues. Germline CDR1 and CDR2: KGHDR and SFDVKD. The CDR3: CATASGSTYEQYF. Written as DNA, the CDR3 is TGTGCCACCGCCAGCGGGTCTACCTACGAGCAGTACTTC.

This clone was found once. The V call is TRBV19, the J call TRBJ2-3; perhaps TRBD2 as D (7 bases). The CDR3 has 16 amino acids. With 3 bases removed from V and 3 bases from J, the gap between germline ends came to 16 bases. CDR1 is LNHDA, CDR2 SQIVND, per germline (reference sequence). This CDR3 is CASSIGGGVRTDTQYF. The CDR3, as DNA: TGTGCCAGTAGTATTGGCGGGGGCGTGAGGACAGATACGCAGTATTTT.

The rearrangement uses TRBV12-3 or TRBV12-4 and TRBJ1-2; 7 bases align to TRBD1. Trimming removed 5 bases from V and 2 bases from J; junction bases left unmatched: 2. The CDR3 contains 13 residues. The CDR3 sequence: CASSTGDNYGYTF. CDR3 DNA: TGTGCCAGCAGTACAGGGGACAACTATGGCTACACCTTC.

This chain uses TRBV19 with TRBJ2-7; tentatively, D is TRBD1 (6 bases). The V gene lost 4 bases and the J gene lost 3 bases, with 16 bases spanning the gap. In germline, CDR1 is LNHDA, CDR2 SQIVND (reference sequence). The CDR3 has 15 residues. CDR3 amino acids: CASSTKQQGFYEQYF. The CDR3 bases are TGTGCCAGTAGTACCAAACAACAGGGCTTCTACGAGCAGTACTTC.

The rearrangement uses TRBV9 and TRBJ2-1; D remains ambiguous. Trimming left V 0 bases short and J 6 bases short, with 13 bases between. Germline V gene sequence: CDR1 SGDLS, CDR2 YYNGEE. The CDR3 covers 15 residues. CDR3 DNA: TGTGCCAGCAGCGTAGATCGGGCAGCCATCAATGAGCAGTTCTTC. Translating gives CASSVDRAAINEQFF.

The rearrangement joins TRBV19 to TRBJ1-5, with D possibly matching TRBD1 (5 bases). V lost 2 bases to trimming and J lost 4 bases, with 27 bases between them. Germline CDR1 is LNHDA and CDR2 is SQIVND (reference sequence). This CDR3 contains 20 residues. The CDR3 spells CASSITTDRMTNRRNQPQHF. CDR3 DNA sequence: TGTGCCAGTAGTATAACGACCGACCGGATGACGAACAGGAGAAATCAGCCCCAGCATTTT.

The rearrangement joins TRBV19 to TRBJ1-2; 7 bases fit TRBD1. The CDR3 covers 15 residues. From germline, CDR1 is LNHDA and CDR2 SQIVND (reference sequence). V lost 9 bases, J lost 0 bases, and 10 bases stayed unmatched. The CDR3: CASQITGAPNYGYTF. The CDR3 DNA sequence: TGTGCCAGCCAAATCACAGGGGCGCCTAACTATGGCTACACCTTC. Drawing the rest from reference TRBV19 and TRBJ1-2, the complete variable domain is DGGITQSPKYLFRKEGQNVTLSCEQNLNHDAMYWYRQDPGQGLRLIYYSQIVNDFQKGDIAEGYSVSREKKESFPLTVTSAQKNPTAFYLCASQITGAPNYGYTFGSGTRLTVV.

V usage is TRBV2 and J usage is TRBJ2-7; D is uncertain. V was trimmed by 2 bases and J by 7 bases, leaving 12 bases between them. Germline V CDR1 and CDR2: SNHLY, FYNNEI. The CDR3 length is 13 residues. In DNA, the CDR3 is TGTGCCAGCAGTGAACCTGGGTTCGGGGAGCAGTACTTC. Protein product: CASSEPGFGEQYF. The variable domain in full, with the rest retrieved from reference TRBV2 and TRBJ2-7, is EPEVTQTPSHQVTQMGQEVILRCVPISNHLYFYWYRQILGQKVEFLVSFYNNEISEKSEIFDDQFSVERPDGSNFTLKIRSTKLEDSAMYFCASSEPGFGEQYFGPGTRLTVT.

This chain uses TRBV18 with TRBJ1-1, with unresolved D. Germline V gives CDR1 KGHSH, CDR2 LQKENI. The CDR3 sequence is 14 residues long. V was trimmed by 3 bases and J by 1 base, leaving 9 bases between them. The CDR3 DNA sequence: TGTGCCAGCTCACCCCTTCCGGAGAACACTGAAGCTTTCTTT. The encoded protein is CASSPLPENTEAFF.

V and J are TRBV18 and TRBJ1-1; TRBD1 agrees at 9 bases. This CDR3 is built from 13 residues. CDR1 is KGHSH and CDR2 is LQKENI in the germline V gene. The ends lost 5 bases at V and 10 bases at J; junction bases unmatched: 8. In DNA, the CDR3 is TGTGCCAGCTCATCAGGACAGGGGTATTTAGCTTTCTTT. Translating it yields CASSSGQGYLAFF.

The CDR3: CASSQDQEVGLAGGSEQYF. Here the CDR3 DNA reads TGTGCCAGCAGCCAAGATCAGGAGGTGGGGCTAGCGGGAGGTAGCGAGCAGTACTTC. The rearrangement uses TRBV4-2 and TRBJ2-7; TRBD2 aligns across 11 bases. Germline V gene lookup returns CDR1 LGHNA and CDR2 YNFKEQ. The V and J ends lost 0 bases and 6 bases, in that order; junction bases with no gene match: 16. CDR3 length equals 19 residues.

This chain links TRBV30 with TRBJ1-6, with 9 bases aligning to TRBD1. The germline V gene encodes CDR1 GTSNPN and CDR2 SVGIG (reference sequence). CDR3 length: 15 residues. V was clipped by 3 bases and J by 7 bases; unmatched bases: 7. Here the CDR3 reads CAWRVMTGGNSPLHF. DNA for the CDR3: TGTGCCTGGAGGGTGATGACAGGGGGAAATTCACCCCTCCACTTT.

This sequence joins TRBV7-3 and TRBJ2-3; 13 positions agree with TRBD2. This CDR3 is 15 amino acids long. CDR1 and CDR2 (germline): SGHTA, FQGTGA. V shed 4 bases, J shed 5 bases, and the junction held 3 bases outside the gene matches. The DNA of the CDR3 is TGTGCCAGCAGCTCAGGACTAGCGGGAGTAGATACGCAGTATTTT. This translates into CASSSGLAGVDTQYF.

The chain couples TRBV14 to TRBJ1-4, with 7 bases aligning to TRBD1. Germline V gene data show CDR1 as SGHDN and CDR2 as FVKESK. The ends lost 1 base at V and 8 bases at J; junction bases unmatched: 10. This CDR3 contains 16 residues. CDR3 DNA: TGTGCCAGCAGCCAAGGGGACAGAGGCCCGCGCGAAAAACTGTTTTTT. Encoded protein: CASSQGDRGPREKLFF. The variable domain in full, completed from reference TRBV14 and TRBJ1-4, reads EAGVTQFPSHSVIEKGQTVTLRCDPISGHDNLYWYRRVMGKEIKFLLHFVKESKQDESGMPNNRFLAERTGGTYSTLKVQPAELEDSGVYFCASSQGDRGPREKLFFGSGTQLSVL.

This rearrangement joins TRBV5-4 to TRBJ1-1; D unresolved. Between the trimmed V and J ends, which lost 3 bases and 5 bases, there was a span of 20 bases. This CDR3 contains 16 residues. Germline V gene sequence: CDR1 SGHNT, CDR2 YYREEE (reference sequence). CDR3 nucleotides: TGTGCCAGCAGCTCCGGCCCAGCGGGTGAGGGAACTGAAGCTTTCTTT. It yields the protein CASSSGPAGEGTEAFF.

This chain connects TRBV28 to TRBJ1-1, with 10 bases that match TRBD1. Germline lookup yields CDR1 MDHEN and CDR2 SYDVKM. The CDR3 runs to 16 residues. V was clipped by 4 bases and J by 2 bases; unmatched bases: 7. The DNA of the CDR3 is TGTGCCAGCAGTTCGAGACAGGGGGCCTATAACACTGAAGCTTTCTTT. It is translated as CASSSRQGAYNTEAFF.

This clone appeared a few times. Mismatch with germline at one junction end may stem from a read error. The chain joins TRBV28 to TRBJ2-1; TRBD1 matches at 7 bases. The CDR3 totals 11 residues. The germline V gene encodes CDR1 MDHEN and CDR2 SYDVKM. The CDR3 reads CASSLEGGSVF. In nucleotides, the CDR3 is TGTGCCAGCAGTTTGGAAGGGGGCTCTGTCTTC.

The gene calls are TRBV6-5 and TRBJ2-5; 8 bases match TRBD1. Losses at the gene ends were 0 bases for V and 4 bases for J; bases not matched to a gene: 7. Germline loops: CDR1 MNHEY, CDR2 SVGAGI. The CDR3 runs 16 residues. CDR3 in amino acids: CASSYSLFGQGETQYF. CDR3 nucleotide sequence: TGTGCCAGCAGTTACTCACTCTTCGGACAGGGAGAGACCCAGTACTTC.

This clone was seen once. The chain joins TRBV7-2 to TRBJ2-7; 10 nucleotides agree with TRBD2. Per the germline V gene, CDR1 is SGHTA and CDR2 is FQGNSA. V shed 6 bases and J 2 bases; nucleotides not matched to a gene: 4. The CDR3 consists of 14 residues. The CDR3 spells CASRFSGRTYEQYF. DNA for the CDR3: TGTGCCAGCAGATTTAGCGGGAGGACCTACGAGCAGTACTTC. Supplemented by reference TRBV7-2 and TRBJ2-7, the full variable domain reads GAGVSQSPSNKVTEKGKDVELRCDPISGHTALYWYRQSLGQGLEFLIYFQGNSAPDKSGLPSDRFSAERTGGSVSTLTIQRTQQEDSAVYLCASRFSGRTYEQYFGPGTRLTVT.

This clone has just one count. V and J are TRBV13 and TRBJ2-7; D is perhaps TRBD2 (6 bases). The CDR3 loop spans 14 amino acids. Trimming cost V 4 bases and J 6 bases, with 16 bases left between them. The germline V gene encodes CDR1 PRHDT and CDR2 FYEKMQ (reference sequence). CDR3 sequence: CASSCPGGTCEQYF. In DNA, the CDR3 is TGTGCCAGCAGCTGCCCCGGCGGGACCTGCGAGCAGTACTTC.

The chain is built from TRBV27 and TRBJ2-1; 9 positions match TRBD1. V dropped 0 bases and J dropped 3; count of bases not matched to a gene: 3. This CDR3 is 16 amino acids long. Germline V gives CDR1 MNHEY, CDR2 SMNVEV (reference sequence). The CDR3: CASSLSQGAIYNEQFF. In nucleotides, the CDR3 is TGTGCCAGCAGTTTATCACAGGGGGCGATCTACAATGAGCAGTTCTTC.

The CDR3 loop is CASSSKTGGIGNTIYF. The CDR3 nucleotides are TGTGCCAGCAGCTCCAAGACAGGGGGCATTGGAAACACCATATATTTT. The chain employs TRBV5-5 and TRBJ1-3; 10 nucleotides align to TRBD1. This CDR3 is 16 amino acids long. Per the germline V gene, CDR1 is SGHKS and CDR2 is YYEKEE (reference sequence). The junction had 6 bases not matched to a gene; V was cut back by 3 bases and J by 3 bases.

The CDR3 coding sequence is TGTGCTAGTGGTTTGGTACTCCCGGGGATGTCATACAATGAGCAGTTCTTC. This codes for CASGLVLPGMSYNEQFF. The chain links TRBV12-5 to TRBJ2-1; possibly TRBD2 for D (5 bases). The CDR3 consists of 17 residues. Germline V gene data show CDR1 as LGHNT and CDR2 as FRNRAP. The V and J ends lost 0 bases and 4 bases respectively, with 16 bases between them.

This chain links TRBV19 with TRBJ2-3; 7 bases agree with TRBD1. Germline values: CDR1 LNHDA, CDR2 SQIVND (reference sequence). Unmatched junction bases numbered 3, after V lost 3 bases and J lost 6 bases. This CDR3 contains 13 residues. The CDR3 loop is CASSMGQWDTQYF. CDR3 DNA: TGTGCCAGTAGTATGGGACAGTGGGATACGCAGTATTTT.

This clone is a singleton in its sample. This sequence joins TRBV5-6 and TRBJ2-1; D possibly corresponds to TRBD2 (5 bases). From germline, CDR1 is SGHDT and CDR2 YYEEEE. V lost 4 bases, J lost 1 base, and 9 bases lay in between. CDR3 size: 14 residues. The CDR3 nucleotides read TGTGCCAGCAGCCCCGGACTGTCCTACAATGAGCAGTTCTTC. Amino acids: CASSPGLSYNEQFF.

V gene TRBV7-9 combines with J gene TRBJ2-1; 10 nucleotides agree with TRBD2. V was pared by 1 base and J by 3 bases, with 6 bases of the junction left unmatched. Germline CDR1 SEHNR, CDR2 FQNEAQ (reference sequence). This CDR3 is built from 17 residues. The CDR3 nucleotides read TGTGCCAGCAGCTTAGTGGGTAGCGGGAGGTTCTACAATGAGCAGTTCTTC. As protein: CASSLVGSGRFYNEQFF. The whole variable domain, remainder taken from reference TRBV7-9 and TRBJ2-1, is DTGVSQNPRHKITKRGQNVTFRCDPISEHNRLYWYRQTLGQGPEFLTYFQNEAQLEKSRLLSDRFSAERPKGSFSTLEIQRTEQGDSAMYLCASSLVGSGRFYNEQFFGPGTRLTVL.

The chain is built from TRBV7-9 and TRBJ2-5, with D possibly matching TRBD2 (6 bases). Germline CDR1 is SEHNR and CDR2 is FQNEAQ (reference sequence). The CDR3 contains 13 residues. V shed 5 bases and J shed 4 bases, with 11 bases lying between them. The CDR3 spells CASSRGLAETQYF. In DNA form, the CDR3 reads TGTGCCAGCAGCCGGGGGTTAGCAGAGACCCAGTACTTC.

The chain employs TRBV7-9 and TRBJ2-1; tentative D call: TRBD2 (6 bases). The CDR3 is 15 residues long. In germline, CDR1 is SEHNR, CDR2 FQNEAQ (reference sequence). Trimming cost V 1 base and J 10 bases, with 17 bases left between them. The chain's CDR3 is CASSLDSGETVEQFF. DNA of the CDR3: TGTGCCAGCAGCTTAGACTCGGGAGAAACAGTCGAGCAGTTCTTC.

The chain joins TRBV10-3 to TRBJ1-2, with TRBD1 as a possible D gene (5 bases). The CDR3 is 13 residues long. Germline V lookup: CDR1 ENHRY, CDR2 SYGVKD. Trimming removed 4 bases at V and 2 bases at J, with 8 bases between. The CDR3 region is CAISGPGNYGYTF. The DNA of the CDR3 is TGTGCCATCAGTGGACCAGGGAACTATGGCTACACCTTC.

This clone was recorded a few times. This chain links TRBV9 with TRBJ2-3; TRBD2 might be the D (5 bases). Between the trimmed V and J ends, which lost 0 bases and 5 bases, there was a span of 16 bases. Germline loops: CDR1 SGDLS, CDR2 YYNGEE. The CDR3 sequence is 16 residues long. Here the CDR3 DNA reads TGTGCCAGCAGCGTAGGTCGGGCCAGAGGGATAGATACGCAGTATTTT. Translation gives CASSVGRARGIDTQYF. Looking up the rest from reference TRBV9 and TRBJ2-3 gives the full variable domain: DSGVTQTPKHLITATGQRVTLRCSPRSGDLSVYWYQQSLDQGLQFLIQYYNGEERAKGNILERFSAQQFPDLHSELNLSSLELGDSALYFCASSVGRARGIDTQYFGPGTRLTVL.